The clone carrying this T cell receptor (beta chain) occurred a few times. Per the original data handling: From reference gene primer amplification, estimates of nucleated cell counts were derived. Profiling relied on immunoSEQ multiplex PCR, and the TCRdb table lists in-frame clones only, not all of them. V and J calls plus clone size are reproduced from that table; the DNA served to infer D and trimming. The sample includes 140,000 to 150,000 clones, 75% to 85% of them seen just once. The sample comes from a study of blood T cell repertoires in COVID-19. Study in general: Sites across the United States, Italy and Spain contributed samples from acute and convalescent COVID-19. Sources were T cells, B-cell-depleted T cells, or PBMCs; the material itself was cDNA or gDNA.

CDR3 length: 16 residues. Germline-derived CDR1 and CDR2 are SGHDN and FVKESK. V lost 0 bases and J lost 2, with 8 bases in between. The source is a human donor with acute or convalescent COVID-19. The donor label of this sample is uncertain. V is TRBV14 and J is TRBJ2-6; D possibly corresponds to TRBD2 (6 bases). The sequencing sample was made of peripheral blood. CDR3 sequence reads: CASSQEEGAGANVLTF. CDR3 DNA: TGTGCCAGCAGCCAAGAGGAGGGAGCTGGGGCCAACGTCCTGACTTTC.